The next 18 T cell receptor beta chains were all read from a single sample in a study of T cell responses to AZD1222 COVID-19 vaccine. Libraries were prepared by immunoSEQ multiplex PCR; TCRdb keeps only in-frame clonotypes and omits some of them. The data show tens of thousands of clones, with under 90% seen just once and under 8% held by the top ten. The sample was peripheral blood, taken 28 days after the second AZD1222 dose. These receptors came from an adult who received the AZD1222 COVID-19 vaccine.

The chain is built from TRBV3-1 (or the pseudogene TRBV3-2) and TRBJ2-1; D uncertain. This CDR3 has 13 amino acids. Germline values: CDR1 LGHDT, CDR2 YNNKEL (reference sequence). Between the trimmed V and J ends, which lost 4 bases and 7 bases, there was a span of 11 bases. In DNA, the CDR3 is TGTGCCAGCAGCCTTTCGGTCGAGAATGAGCAGTTCTTC. This translates into CASSLSVENEQFF.

The chain recombines TRBV6-2 or TRBV6-3 with TRBJ2-5; TRBD2 aligns across 7 bases. Per germline, CDR1 MNHEY and CDR2 SVGEGT. CDR3 size: 17 residues. The V and J ends lost 0 bases and 4 bases, in that order; junction bases with no gene match: 11. The CDR3 region is CASSYSLSAGYGETQYF. The CDR3 nucleotides are TGTGCCAGCAGTTACTCCCTATCAGCGGGGTATGGAGAGACCCAGTACTTC.

The V and J genes are TRBV11-2 and TRBJ2-7; 9 positions agree with TRBD1. The CDR3 is 15 amino acids. V lost 3 bases, J lost 1 base, and 4 bases stayed unmatched. Germline V gene lookup returns CDR1 SGHAT and CDR2 FQNNGV. The chain's CDR3 is CASSFPGQGSYEQYF. Here the CDR3 DNA reads TGTGCCAGCAGCTTCCCGGGACAGGGTTCCTACGAGCAGTACTTC.

The chain is built from TRBV6-5 and TRBJ2-3, with a weak D call TRBD1 (5 bases). Germline CDR1 and CDR2: MNHEY and SVGAGI. V was trimmed by 6 bases and J by 0 bases, leaving 13 bases between them. The CDR3 is 15 amino acids. For the CDR3, the DNA is TGTGCCAGCAGAGGCAGACAGACTAGCACAGATACGCAGTATTTT. It codes for CASRGRQTSTDTQYF.

This clone was seen a few times. The chain couples TRBV7-9 to TRBJ1-1; a possible D gene is TRBD1 (5 bases). Germline V gene lookup returns CDR1 SEHNR and CDR2 FQNEAQ (reference sequence). CDR3 length: 13 amino acids. V was clipped by 4 bases and J by 1 base, with 7 bases between them. The CDR3 nucleotides read TGTGCCAGCAGCTGGGACGGGAACACTGAAGCTTTCTTT. Its protein is CASSWDGNTEAFF.

The V call is TRBV6-6, the J call TRBJ2-7, with 7 bases matching TRBD1. The CDR3 sequence is 13 residues long. V trimming: 5 bases; J trimming: 6 bases; junction bases outside the gene matches: 7. Germline CDR1 and CDR2: MNHNY and SVGAGI (reference sequence). CDR3 bases: TGTGCCAGCAGTACAGGGGTGATGGGCGAGCAGTACTTC. Encoded protein: CASSTGVMGEQYF.

This rearrangement joins TRBV10-3 to TRBJ1-4; 7 bases agree with TRBD1. CDR3 length: 14 amino acids. V trimming: 4 bases; J trimming: 5 bases; junction bases outside the gene matches: 4. Germline V gene data show CDR1 as ENHRY and CDR2 as SYGVKD. CDR3 region: CAISGDSSNEKLFF. CDR3 in DNA: TGTGCCATCAGTGGGGACAGCTCAAATGAAAAACTGTTTTTT.

CDR3 residues: CAWSVSVLRRYYGYTF. The CDR3 nucleotides read TGTGCCTGGAGTGTCTCGGTCCTCAGACGGTACTATGGCTACACCTTC. J is TRBJ1-2 and V is TRBV30; D unclear. The V and J ends lost 0 bases and 3 bases respectively, with 17 bases between them. This CDR3 is built from 16 residues. Germline V gene lookup returns CDR1 GTSNPN and CDR2 SVGIG (reference sequence).

This chain connects TRBV13 to TRBJ1-4, with 9 positions matching TRBD1. V was clipped by 4 bases and J by 11 bases; unmatched bases: 14. The CDR3 has 16 residues. The germline V gene encodes CDR1 PRHDT and CDR2 FYEKMQ (reference sequence). The CDR3: CASSSWNRDREEKLFF. The DNA of the CDR3 is TGTGCCAGCAGCTCATGGAACCGGGACAGGGAAGAGAAACTGTTTTTT.

In DNA, the CDR3 is TGTGCCAGTAGTATAGGGGTCCGGGGGACAGAGAGCAGAAAACCTAATGAAAAACTGTTTTTT. This translates into CASSIGVRGTESRKPNEKLFF. The chain joins TRBV19 to TRBJ1-4, with 7 nucleotides matching TRBD1. CDR1 and CDR2 from the germline V gene are LNHDA and SQIVND (reference sequence). The CDR3 sequence is 21 residues long. With 1 base clipped from V and 3 bases from J, the junction kept 20 bases outside the gene matches.

The chain joins TRBV6-6 to TRBJ2-3; D gene ambiguous. V gave up 6 bases and J gave up 7 bases, with 11 bases separating them. This CDR3 is built from 12 residues. CDR1 and CDR2 from the germline V gene are MNHNY and SVGAGI (reference sequence). DNA of the CDR3: TGTGCCAGCAGCTCCGACCCGAATACGCAGTATTTT. The encoded protein is CASSSDPNTQYF.

V and J are TRBV4-3 and TRBJ2-2, with D maybe TRBD1 (6 bases). Trimming removed 1 base from V and 4 bases from J, with 10 bases in between. The germline V gene has CDR1 LGHNA and CDR2 YSLEER. This CDR3 contains 15 residues. CDR3: CASSQGGPGTGELFF. The CDR3 region has the DNA TGCGCCAGCAGCCAAGGGGGGCCAGGCACCGGGGAGCTGTTTTTT.

The rearrangement joins TRBV19 to TRBJ2-3; D is possibly TRBD1 (6 bases). Per the germline V gene, CDR1 is LNHDA and CDR2 is SQIVND (reference sequence). The CDR3 is 16 residues long. The V end was cut by 5 bases, the J end by 1 base, with 16 bases between. CDR3 nucleotide sequence: TGTGCCAGTAGTTTCGAGACAGGTGGCGGCACAGATACGCAGTATTTT. Translation gives CASSFETGGGTDTQYF.

V and J are TRBV9 and TRBJ2-3, with 7 nucleotides matching TRBD1. V dropped 0 bases and J dropped 0; count of bases not matched to a gene: 7. The length of the CDR3 is 17 residues. The germline CDR1 and CDR2 sequences are SGDLS and YYNGEE. The CDR3 region is CASSVEGAGASTDTQYF. In DNA form, the CDR3 reads TGTGCCAGCAGCGTAGAGGGGGCAGGGGCAAGCACAGATACGCAGTATTTT.

V usage is TRBV7-8 and J usage is TRBJ2-1, with 12 bases aligning to TRBD2. The junction had 6 bases not matched to a gene; V was cut back by 5 bases and J by 7 bases. The CDR3 loop spans 15 amino acids. Germline CDR1 SGHVS, CDR2 FQNEAQ. The DNA of the CDR3 is TGTGCCAGCAGCCCGCTAGCGGGGGGGCCTAATGAGCAGTTCTTC. It translates to CASSPLAGGPNEQFF.

The CDR3 here is CASSPPRDLLNTEAFF. For the CDR3, the DNA is TGCGCCAGCAGTCCGCCTCGGGACTTACTGAACACTGAAGCTTTCTTT. The chain couples TRBV5-1 to TRBJ1-1; the D gene is possibly TRBD1 (5 bases). CDR1 and CDR2 from the germline V gene are SGHRS and YFSETQ. V was cut by 5 bases and J by 0 bases, with 17 bases left in between. CDR3 size: 16 residues.

The CDR3 DNA follows: TGTGCCAGTAGTTTCAGGAATCTAGAAGCTTTCTTT. This sequence encodes CASSFRNLEAFF. The chain couples TRBV19 to TRBJ1-1; no reliable D call. The CDR3 extends over 12 amino acids. Trimming took 5 bases from V and 8 from J, leaving 12 bases between them. The germline V gene has CDR1 LNHDA and CDR2 SQIVND (reference sequence). The full variable domain, its missing parts supplied by reference TRBV19 and TRBJ1-1, is DGGITQSPKYLFRKEGQNVTLSCEQNLNHDAMYWYRQDPGQGLRLIYYSQIVNDFQKGDIAEGYSVSREKKESFPLTVTSAQKNPTAFYLCASSFRNLEAFFGQGTRLTVV.

Only one count was recorded for this clone. The J gene is TRBJ1-4, the V gene TRBV5-1; D may be TRBD1 (5 bases). The V end lost 0 bases, the J end lost 1 base, and 13 bases lay between the germline ends. This CDR3 region has 17 residues. Germline CDR1 SGHRS, CDR2 YFSETQ. For the CDR3, the DNA is TGCGCCAGCAGCTTGGCCTTAGACAGCGAAACTAATGAAAAACTGTTTTTT. This translates into CASSLALDSETNEKLFF.